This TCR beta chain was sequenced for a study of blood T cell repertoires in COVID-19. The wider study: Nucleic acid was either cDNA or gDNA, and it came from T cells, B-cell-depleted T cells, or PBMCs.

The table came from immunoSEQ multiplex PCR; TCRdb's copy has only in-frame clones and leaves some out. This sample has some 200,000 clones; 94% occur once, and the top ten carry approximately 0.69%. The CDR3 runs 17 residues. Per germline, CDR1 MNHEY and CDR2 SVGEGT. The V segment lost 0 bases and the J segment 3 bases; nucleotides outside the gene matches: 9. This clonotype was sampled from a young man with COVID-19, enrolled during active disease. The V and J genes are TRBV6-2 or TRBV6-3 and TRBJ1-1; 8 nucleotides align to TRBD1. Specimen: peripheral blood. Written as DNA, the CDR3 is TGTGCCAGCAGTTACTCGACAGGGGCCCCATCATACACTGAAGCTTTCTTT. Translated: CASSYSTGAPSYTEAFF.